Below, one TCR beta chain is given with its context. This specimen belongs to a study of blood T cell repertoires in COVID-19. Study-wide context: T cells, B-cell-depleted T cells, or PBMCs provided the cDNA or gDNA that served as material.

As originally analysed: Estimation of nucleated cell counts relied on the amplification of reference gene primers. Sequencing used immunoSEQ multiplex PCR; TCRdb keeps in-frame clones, though not all of them. V and J calls and clone size are given by that table; D and trimming were obtained from the DNA. This table has some 110,000 clones, approximately 80% appearing once. V was clipped by 0 bases and J by 1 base, with 7 bases between them. CDR1 SGHRS and CDR2 YFSETQ come from the germline V gene. The CDR3 spans 14 residues. The source material was peripheral blood. The TCR originated in a man between 50 and 59 years old with acute or convalescent COVID-19. The chain has TRBV5-1 and TRBJ1-2, with TRBD1 as a possible D gene (6 bases). The chain's CDR3 is CASSLGRGNYGYTF. CDR3 sequence (DNA): TGCGCCAGCAGCTTGGGCAGGGGTAACTATGGCTACACCTTC.